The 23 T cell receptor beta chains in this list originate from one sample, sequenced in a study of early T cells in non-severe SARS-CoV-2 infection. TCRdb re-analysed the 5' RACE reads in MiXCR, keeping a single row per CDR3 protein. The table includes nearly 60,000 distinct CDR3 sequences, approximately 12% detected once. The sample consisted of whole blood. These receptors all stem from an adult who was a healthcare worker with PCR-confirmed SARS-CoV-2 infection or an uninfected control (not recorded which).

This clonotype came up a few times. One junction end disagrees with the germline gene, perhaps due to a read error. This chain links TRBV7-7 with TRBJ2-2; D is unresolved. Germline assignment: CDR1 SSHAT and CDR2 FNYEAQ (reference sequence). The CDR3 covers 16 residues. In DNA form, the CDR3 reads TGTGCTAGCAGCCAGCAACCCCTGGGGAACACCGGGGAGCTGTTTTTT. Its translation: CASSQQPLGNTGELFF.

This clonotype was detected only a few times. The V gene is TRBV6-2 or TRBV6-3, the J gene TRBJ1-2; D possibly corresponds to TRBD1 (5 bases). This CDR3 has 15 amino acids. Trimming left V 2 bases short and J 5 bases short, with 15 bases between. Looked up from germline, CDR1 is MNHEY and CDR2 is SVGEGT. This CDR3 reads CASSYPDTPQYGYTF. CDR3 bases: TGTGCCAGCAGTTACCCGGACACACCGCAGTATGGCTACACCTTC.

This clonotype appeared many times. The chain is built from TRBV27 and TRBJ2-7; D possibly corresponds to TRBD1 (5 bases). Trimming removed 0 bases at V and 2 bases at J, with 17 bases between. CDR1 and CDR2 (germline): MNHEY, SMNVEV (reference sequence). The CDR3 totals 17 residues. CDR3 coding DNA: TGTGCCAGCAGTTTATCGATGCCGACAGTGAGAACCTACGAGCAGTACTTC. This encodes CASSLSMPTVRTYEQYF.

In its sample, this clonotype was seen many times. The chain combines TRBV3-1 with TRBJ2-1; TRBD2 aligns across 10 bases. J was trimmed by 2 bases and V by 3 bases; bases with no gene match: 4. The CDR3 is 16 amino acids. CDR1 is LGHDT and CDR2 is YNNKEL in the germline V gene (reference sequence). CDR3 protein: CASSHPGLAAYNEQFF. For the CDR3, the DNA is TGTGCCAGCAGCCACCCCGGACTAGCGGCCTACAATGAGCAGTTCTTC.

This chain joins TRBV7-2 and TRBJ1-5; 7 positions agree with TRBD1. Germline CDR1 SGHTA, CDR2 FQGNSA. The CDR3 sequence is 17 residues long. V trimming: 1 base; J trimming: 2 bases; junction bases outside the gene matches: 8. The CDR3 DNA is TGTGCCAGCAGCTTAGTACTAGGGGGCGCAGGCAATCAGCCCCAGCATTTT. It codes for CASSLVLGGAGNQPQHF. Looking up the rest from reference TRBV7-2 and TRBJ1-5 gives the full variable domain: GAGVSQSPSNKVTEKGKDVELRCDPISGHTALYWYRQSLGQGLEFLIYFQGNSAPDKSGLPSDRFSAERTGGSVSTLTIQRTQQEDSAVYLCASSLVLGGAGNQPQHFGDGTRLSIL.

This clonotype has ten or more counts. CDR3 amino acids: CATSRDSVVIGGYNEQFF. CDR3 nucleotides: TGTGCCACCAGCAGAGATAGCGTAGTGATCGGGGGGTACAATGAGCAGTTCTTC. This chain joins TRBV15 and TRBJ2-1, with 7 bases that match TRBD2. Trimming took 0 bases from V and 4 from J; bases not matched to a gene: 12. Germline lookup yields CDR1 LNHNV and CDR2 YYDKDF (reference sequence). CDR3 length equals 18 residues.

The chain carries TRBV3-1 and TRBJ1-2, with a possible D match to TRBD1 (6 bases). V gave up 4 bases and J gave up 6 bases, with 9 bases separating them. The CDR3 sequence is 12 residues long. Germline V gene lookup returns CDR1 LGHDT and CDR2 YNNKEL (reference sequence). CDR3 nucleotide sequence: TGTGCCAGCAGCCCCAGGGGTCATGGCTACACCTTC. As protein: CASSPRGHGYTF.

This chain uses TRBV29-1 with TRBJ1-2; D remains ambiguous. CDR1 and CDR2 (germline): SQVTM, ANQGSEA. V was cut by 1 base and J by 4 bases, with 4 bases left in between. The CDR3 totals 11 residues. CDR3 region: CSVEGGYGYTF. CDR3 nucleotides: TGCAGCGTTGAAGGAGGCTATGGCTACACCTTC.

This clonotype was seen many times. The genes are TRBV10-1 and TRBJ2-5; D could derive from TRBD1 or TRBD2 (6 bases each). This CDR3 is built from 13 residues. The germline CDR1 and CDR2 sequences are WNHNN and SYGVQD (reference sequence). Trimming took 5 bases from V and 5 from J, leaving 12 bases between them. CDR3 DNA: TGCGCCAGCAGTCCGGGGGCCTGGGAGACCCAGTACTTC. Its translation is CASSPGAWETQYF.

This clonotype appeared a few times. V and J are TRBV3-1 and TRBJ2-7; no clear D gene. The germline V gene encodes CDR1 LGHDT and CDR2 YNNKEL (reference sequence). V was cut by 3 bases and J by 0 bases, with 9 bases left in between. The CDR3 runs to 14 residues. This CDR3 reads CASSHGSGSYEQYF. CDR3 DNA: TGTGCCAGCAGCCATGGGTCGGGCTCCTACGAGCAGTACTTC.

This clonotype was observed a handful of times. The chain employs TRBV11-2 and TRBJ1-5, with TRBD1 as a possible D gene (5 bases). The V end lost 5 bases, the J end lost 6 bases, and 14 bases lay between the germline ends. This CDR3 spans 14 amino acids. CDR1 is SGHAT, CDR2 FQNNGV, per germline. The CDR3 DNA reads TGTGCCAGCAGCCGCGACAGAGCGGGTCAGCCCCAGCATTTT. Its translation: CASSRDRAGQPQHF. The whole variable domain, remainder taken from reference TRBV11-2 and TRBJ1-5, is EAGVAQSPRYKIIEKRQSVAFWCNPISGHATLYWYQQILGQGPKLLIQFQNNGVVDDSQLPKDRFSAERLKGVDSTLKIQPAKLEDSAVYLCASSRDRAGQPQHFGDGTRLSIL.

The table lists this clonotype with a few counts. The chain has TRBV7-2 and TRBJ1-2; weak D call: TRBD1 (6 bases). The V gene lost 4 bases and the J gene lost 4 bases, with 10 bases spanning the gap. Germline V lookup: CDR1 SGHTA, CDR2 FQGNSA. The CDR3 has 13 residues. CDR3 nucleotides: TGTGCCAGCAGCTCGGACAGTTTCTATGGCTACACCTTC. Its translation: CASSSDSFYGYTF.

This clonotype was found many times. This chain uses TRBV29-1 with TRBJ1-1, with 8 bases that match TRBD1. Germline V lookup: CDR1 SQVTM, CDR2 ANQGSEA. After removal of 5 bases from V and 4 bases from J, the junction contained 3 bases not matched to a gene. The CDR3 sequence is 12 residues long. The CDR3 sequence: CSVYDRGTEAFF. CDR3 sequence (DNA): TGCAGCGTTTACGACAGGGGCACTGAAGCTTTCTTT.

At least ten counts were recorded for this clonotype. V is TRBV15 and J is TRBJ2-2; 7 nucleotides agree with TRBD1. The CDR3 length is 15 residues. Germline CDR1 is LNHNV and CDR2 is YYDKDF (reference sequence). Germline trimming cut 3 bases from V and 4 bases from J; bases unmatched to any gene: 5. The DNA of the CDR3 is TGTGCCACCAGCAGTAAGACAGGGTCCACCGGGGAGCTGTTTTTT. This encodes CATSSKTGSTGELFF.

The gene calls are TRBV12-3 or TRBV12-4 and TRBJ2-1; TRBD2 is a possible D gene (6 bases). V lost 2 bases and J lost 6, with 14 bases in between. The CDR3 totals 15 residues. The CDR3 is CASSLPLGGGNEQFF. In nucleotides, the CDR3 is TGTGCCAGCAGTTTACCCCTTGGGGGAGGCAATGAGCAGTTCTTC.

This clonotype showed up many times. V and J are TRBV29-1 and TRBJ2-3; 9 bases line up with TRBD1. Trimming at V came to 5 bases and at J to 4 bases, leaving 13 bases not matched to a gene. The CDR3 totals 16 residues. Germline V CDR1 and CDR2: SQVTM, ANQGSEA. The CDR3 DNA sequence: TGCAGCGTTTTCGCCCCGGGACAGGGAGTCCCAGATACGCAGTATTTT. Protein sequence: CSVFAPGQGVPDTQYF.

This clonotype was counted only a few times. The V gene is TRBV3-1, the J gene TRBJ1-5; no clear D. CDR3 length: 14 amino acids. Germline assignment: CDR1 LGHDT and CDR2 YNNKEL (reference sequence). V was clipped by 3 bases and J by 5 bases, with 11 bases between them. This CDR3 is CASSQDLQYQPQHF. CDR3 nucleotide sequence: TGTGCCAGCAGCCAGGATTTACAGTATCAGCCCCAGCATTTT.

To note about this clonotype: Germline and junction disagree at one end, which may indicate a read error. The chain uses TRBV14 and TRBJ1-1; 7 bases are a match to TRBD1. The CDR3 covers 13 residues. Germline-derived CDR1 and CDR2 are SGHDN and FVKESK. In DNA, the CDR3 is TGTACCAGCAGCCAAGGGGGCCCACTACGCGCTTTCTTT. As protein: CTSSQGGPLRAFF. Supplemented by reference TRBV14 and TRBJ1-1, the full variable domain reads EAGVTQFPSHSVIEKGQTVTLRCDPISGHDNLYWYRRVMGKEIKFLLHFVKESKQDESGMPNNRFLAERTGGTYSTLKVQPAELEDSGVYFCTSSQGGPLRAFFGQGTRLTVV.

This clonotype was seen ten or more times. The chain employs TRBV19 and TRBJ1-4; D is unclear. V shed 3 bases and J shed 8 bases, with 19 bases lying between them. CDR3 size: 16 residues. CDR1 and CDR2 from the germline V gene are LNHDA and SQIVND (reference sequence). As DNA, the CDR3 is TGTGCCAGTAGTATGAGTGGGCCCTCCCCGGAGGAAAAACTGTTTTTT. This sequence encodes CASSMSGPSPEEKLFF.

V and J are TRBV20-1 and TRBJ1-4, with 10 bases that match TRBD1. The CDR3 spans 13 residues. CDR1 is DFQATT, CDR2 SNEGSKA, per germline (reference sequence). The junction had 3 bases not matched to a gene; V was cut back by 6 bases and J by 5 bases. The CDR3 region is CSAPTGGNEKLFF. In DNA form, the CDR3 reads TGCAGTGCCCCGACAGGGGGCAATGAAAAACTGTTTTTT.

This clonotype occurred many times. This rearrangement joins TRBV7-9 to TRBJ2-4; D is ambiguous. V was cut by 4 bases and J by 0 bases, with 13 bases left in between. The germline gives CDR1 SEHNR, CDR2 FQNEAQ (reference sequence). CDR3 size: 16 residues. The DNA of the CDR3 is TGTGCCAGCAGCTCCGGAGTCACACTAGCCAAAAACATTCAGTACTTC. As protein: CASSSGVTLAKNIQYF.

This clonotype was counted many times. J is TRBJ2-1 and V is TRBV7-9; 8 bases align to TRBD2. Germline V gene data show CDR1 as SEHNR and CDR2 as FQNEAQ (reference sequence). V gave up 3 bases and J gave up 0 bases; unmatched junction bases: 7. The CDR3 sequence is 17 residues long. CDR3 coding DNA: TGTGCCAGCAGCTTCCTTAAAGCGGGGGCCTCCTACAATGAGCAGTTCTTC. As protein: CASSFLKAGASYNEQFF.

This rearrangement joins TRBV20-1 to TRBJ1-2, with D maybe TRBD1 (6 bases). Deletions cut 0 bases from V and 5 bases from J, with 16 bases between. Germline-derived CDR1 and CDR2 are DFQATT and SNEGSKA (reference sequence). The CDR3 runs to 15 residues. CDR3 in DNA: TGCAGTGCTAGAGATCCACGGACAGTAAAGTATGGCTACACCTTC. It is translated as CSARDPRTVKYGYTF.